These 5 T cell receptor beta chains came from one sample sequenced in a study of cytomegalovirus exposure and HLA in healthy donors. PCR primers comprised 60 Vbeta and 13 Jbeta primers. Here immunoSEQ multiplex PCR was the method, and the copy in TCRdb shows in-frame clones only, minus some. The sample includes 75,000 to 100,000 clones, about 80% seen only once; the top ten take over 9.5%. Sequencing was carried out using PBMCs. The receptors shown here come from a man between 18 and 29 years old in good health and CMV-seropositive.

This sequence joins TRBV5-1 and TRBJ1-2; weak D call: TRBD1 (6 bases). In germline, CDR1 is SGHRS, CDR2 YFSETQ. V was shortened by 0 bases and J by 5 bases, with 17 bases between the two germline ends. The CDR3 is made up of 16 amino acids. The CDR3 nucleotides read TGCGCCAGCAGCTTGGACCCCCTCGAGGGGGTTTATGGCTACACCTTC. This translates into CASSLDPLEGVYGYTF.

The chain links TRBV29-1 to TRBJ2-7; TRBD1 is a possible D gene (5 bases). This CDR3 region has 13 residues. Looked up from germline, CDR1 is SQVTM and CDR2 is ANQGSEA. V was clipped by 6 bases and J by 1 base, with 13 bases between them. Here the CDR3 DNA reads TGCAGCGTGCTCACAGGCCCTTCCTACGAGCAGTACTTC. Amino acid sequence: CSVLTGPSYEQYF.

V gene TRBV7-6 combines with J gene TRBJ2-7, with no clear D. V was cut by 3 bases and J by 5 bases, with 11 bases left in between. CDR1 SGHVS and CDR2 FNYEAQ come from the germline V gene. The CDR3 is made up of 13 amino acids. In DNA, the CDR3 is TGTGCCAGCAGCTTCAGCTCGGCGGACGAGCAGTACTTC. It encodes CASSFSSADEQYF.

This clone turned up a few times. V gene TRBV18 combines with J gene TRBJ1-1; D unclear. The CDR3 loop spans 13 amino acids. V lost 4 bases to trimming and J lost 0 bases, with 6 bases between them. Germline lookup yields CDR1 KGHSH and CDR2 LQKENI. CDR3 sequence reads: CASSLEMNTEAFF. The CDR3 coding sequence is TGTGCCAGCTCACTAGAGATGAACACTGAAGCTTTCTTT.

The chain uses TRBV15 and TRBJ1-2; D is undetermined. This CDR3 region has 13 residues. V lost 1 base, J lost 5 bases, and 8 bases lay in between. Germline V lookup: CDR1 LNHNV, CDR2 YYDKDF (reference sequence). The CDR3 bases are TGTGCCACCAGCAGAGGTCAGACATATGGCTACACCTTC. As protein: CATSRGQTYGYTF.